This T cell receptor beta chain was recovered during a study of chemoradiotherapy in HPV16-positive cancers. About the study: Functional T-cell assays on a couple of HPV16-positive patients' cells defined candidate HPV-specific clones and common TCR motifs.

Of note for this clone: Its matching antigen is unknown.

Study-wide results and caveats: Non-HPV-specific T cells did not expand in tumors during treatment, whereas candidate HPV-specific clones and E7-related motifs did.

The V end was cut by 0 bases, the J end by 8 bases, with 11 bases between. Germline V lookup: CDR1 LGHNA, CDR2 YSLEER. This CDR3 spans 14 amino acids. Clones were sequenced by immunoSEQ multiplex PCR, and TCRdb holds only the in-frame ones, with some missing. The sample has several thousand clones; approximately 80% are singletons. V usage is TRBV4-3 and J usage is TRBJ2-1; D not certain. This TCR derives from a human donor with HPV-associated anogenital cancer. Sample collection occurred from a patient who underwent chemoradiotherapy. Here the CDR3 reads CASSQDWRRDEQFF. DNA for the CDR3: TGCGCCAGCAGCCAAGATTGGCGTAGGGATGAGCAGTTCTTC.